This TCR beta chain was captured in a study of cytomegalovirus exposure and HLA in healthy donors. It was with 60 Vbeta and 13 Jbeta primers that the PCR ran. Profiling relied on immunoSEQ multiplex PCR, and the TCRdb table lists in-frame clones only, not all of them. The table has hundreds of thousands of clones, about 90% seen once. The CDR3 spans 15 residues. V gave up 3 bases and J gave up 7 bases; unmatched junction bases: 11. Germline lookup yields CDR1 SQVTM and CDR2 ANQGSEA. Sequenced material: PBMCs. The receptor was isolated from a woman aged 18-29 years in good health and CMV-seronegative. The gene calls are TRBV29-1 and TRBJ2-1, with TRBD1 identical over 8 bases. The CDR3 protein is CSVDPETGVRNEQFF. The CDR3, as DNA: TGCAGCGTTGATCCTGAGACAGGGGTGAGGAATGAGCAGTTCTTC.